This paragraph reports one TCR beta chain. Antigen: not known. The V end was cut by 3 bases, the J end by 3 bases, with 12 bases between. Germline loops: CDR1 SGHAT, CDR2 FQNNGV. This CDR3 is built from 15 residues. The data were taken from a study of CD8 T cells in ankylosing spondylitis. Study findings and constraints: Among TCR beta sequences, a motif of several highly homologous variants appeared characteristic of ankylosing spondylitis blood. In ankylosing spondylitis patients, matched synovial fluid reportedly showed significant enrichment of disease-linked clones. Reactive arthritis synovial fluid and blood were previously reported to contain some motif variants.

In TCRdb, the 5' RACE reads were re-called with MiXCR into one record per CDR3 protein. The data show some 840,000 distinct CDR3 sequences, 12% seen once. This chain uses TRBV11-2 with TRBJ2-1, with no clear D. The sequence was collected from a male donor with ankylosing spondylitis. Material for sequencing was blood, either unsorted or a sorted T cell fraction (not recorded which). CDR3 nucleotide sequence: TGTGCCAGCAGCTTGAAAAGAGATAGCTACAATGAGCAGTTCTTC. Translating gives CASSLKRDSYNEQFF.